Shown below are 2 T cell receptor beta chains from a single sample sequenced in a study of blood T cell repertoires in COVID-19. This table comes from immunoSEQ multiplex PCR, and its TCRdb copy is limited to in-frame clones, with some not included. Of some 200,000 clones listed, around 80% are singletons. Specimen: peripheral blood. These receptors were collected from a man younger than 40 with active or convalescent COVID-19.

J is TRBJ1-2 and V is TRBV24-1; 12 bases are a match to TRBD1. V shed 4 bases, J shed 6 bases, and the junction held 5 bases outside the gene matches. The CDR3 totals 15 residues. In germline, CDR1 is KGHDR, CDR2 SFDVKD. The CDR3 sequence is CATSDPGQGADGYTF. The CDR3, as DNA: TGTGCCACCAGTGACCCGGGACAGGGGGCAGATGGCTACACCTTC.

This chain joins TRBV13 and TRBJ2-1; 13 nucleotides align to TRBD2. The CDR3 runs 16 residues. In germline, CDR1 is PRHDT, CDR2 FYEKMQ (reference sequence). V lost 5 bases and J lost 10; bases outside the gene matches: 11. The CDR3 sequence: CASSPLGTSGNSEQFF. For the CDR3, the DNA is TGTGCCAGCAGCCCCCTGGGGACTAGCGGGAATTCGGAGCAGTTCTTC.